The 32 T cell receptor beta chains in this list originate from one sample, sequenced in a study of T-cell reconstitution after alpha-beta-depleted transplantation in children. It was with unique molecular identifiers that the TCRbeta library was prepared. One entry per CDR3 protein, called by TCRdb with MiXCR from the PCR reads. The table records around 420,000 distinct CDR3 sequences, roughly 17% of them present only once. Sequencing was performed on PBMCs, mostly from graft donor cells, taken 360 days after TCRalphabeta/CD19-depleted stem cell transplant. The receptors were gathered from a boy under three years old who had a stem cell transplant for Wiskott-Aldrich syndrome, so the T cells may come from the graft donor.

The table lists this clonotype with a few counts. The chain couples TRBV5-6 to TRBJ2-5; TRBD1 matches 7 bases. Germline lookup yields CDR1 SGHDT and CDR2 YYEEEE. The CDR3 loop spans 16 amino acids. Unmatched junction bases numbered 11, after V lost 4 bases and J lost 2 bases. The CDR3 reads CASSRAMGTAQETQYF. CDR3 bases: TGTGCCAGCAGCAGGGCGATGGGGACAGCTCAAGAGACCCAGTACTTC.

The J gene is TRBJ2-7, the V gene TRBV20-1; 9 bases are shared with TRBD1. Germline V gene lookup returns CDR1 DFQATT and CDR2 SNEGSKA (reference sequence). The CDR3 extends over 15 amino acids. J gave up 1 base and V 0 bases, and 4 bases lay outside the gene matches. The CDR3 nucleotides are TGCAGTGCTAGAGATGCGGGGACAGGGTCCTACGAGCAGTACTTC. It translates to CSARDAGTGSYEQYF.

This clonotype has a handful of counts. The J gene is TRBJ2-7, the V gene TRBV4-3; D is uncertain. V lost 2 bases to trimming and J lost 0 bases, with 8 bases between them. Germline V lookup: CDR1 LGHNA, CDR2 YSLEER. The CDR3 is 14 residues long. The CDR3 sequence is CASSQTDGSYEQYF. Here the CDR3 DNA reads TGCGCCAGCAGCCAAACCGATGGCTCCTACGAGCAGTACTTC.

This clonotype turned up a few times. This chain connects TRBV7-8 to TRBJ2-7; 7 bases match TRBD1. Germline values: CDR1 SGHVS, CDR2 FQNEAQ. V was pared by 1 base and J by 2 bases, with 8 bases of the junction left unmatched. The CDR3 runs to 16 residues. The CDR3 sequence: CASSLGVGTVTYEQYF. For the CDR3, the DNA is TGTGCCAGCAGCTTAGGTGTTGGGACAGTGACCTACGAGCAGTACTTC.

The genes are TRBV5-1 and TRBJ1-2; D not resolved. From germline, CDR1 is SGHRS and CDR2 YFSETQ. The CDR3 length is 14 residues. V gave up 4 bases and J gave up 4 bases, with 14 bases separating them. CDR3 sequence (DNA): TGCGCCAGCAGCCCCTCGGGAGGCCCCTATGGCTACACCTTC. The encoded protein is CASSPSGGPYGYTF. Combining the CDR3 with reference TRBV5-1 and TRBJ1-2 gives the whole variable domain KAGVTQTPRYLIKTRGQQVTLSCSPISGHRSVSWYQQTPGQGLQFLFEYFSETQRNKGNFPGRFSGRQFSNSRSEMNVSTLELGDSALYLCASSPSGGPYGYTFGSGTRLTVV.

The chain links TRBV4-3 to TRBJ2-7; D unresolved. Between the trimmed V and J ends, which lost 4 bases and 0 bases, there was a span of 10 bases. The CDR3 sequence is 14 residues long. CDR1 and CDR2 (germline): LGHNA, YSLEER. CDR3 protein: CASSLTSFSYEQYF. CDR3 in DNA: TGCGCCAGCAGCCTGACGTCGTTCTCCTACGAGCAGTACTTC.

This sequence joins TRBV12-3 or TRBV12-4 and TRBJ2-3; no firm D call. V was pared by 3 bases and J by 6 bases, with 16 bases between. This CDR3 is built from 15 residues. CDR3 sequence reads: CASSFDSSPIDTQYF. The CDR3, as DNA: TGTGCCAGCAGTTTTGACTCCTCTCCTATCGATACGCAGTATTTT.

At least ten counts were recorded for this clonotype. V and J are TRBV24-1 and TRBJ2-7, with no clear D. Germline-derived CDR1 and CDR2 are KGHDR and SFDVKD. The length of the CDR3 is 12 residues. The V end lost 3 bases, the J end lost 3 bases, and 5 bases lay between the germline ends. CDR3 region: CATSDMGYEQYF. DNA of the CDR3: TGTGCCACCAGTGATATGGGCTACGAGCAGTACTTC.

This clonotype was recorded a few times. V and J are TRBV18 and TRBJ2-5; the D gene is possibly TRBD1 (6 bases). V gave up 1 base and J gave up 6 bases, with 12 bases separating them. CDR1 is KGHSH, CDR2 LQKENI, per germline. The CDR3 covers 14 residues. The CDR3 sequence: CASSPQDSWKTQYF. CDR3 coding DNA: TGTGCCAGCTCACCACAGGACAGTTGGAAGACCCAGTACTTC.

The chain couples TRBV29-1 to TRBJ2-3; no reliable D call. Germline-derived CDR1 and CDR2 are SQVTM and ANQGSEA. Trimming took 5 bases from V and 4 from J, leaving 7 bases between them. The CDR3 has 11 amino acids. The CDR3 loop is CSVTPPDTQYF. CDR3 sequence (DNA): TGCAGCGTTACCCCACCAGATACGCAGTATTTT.

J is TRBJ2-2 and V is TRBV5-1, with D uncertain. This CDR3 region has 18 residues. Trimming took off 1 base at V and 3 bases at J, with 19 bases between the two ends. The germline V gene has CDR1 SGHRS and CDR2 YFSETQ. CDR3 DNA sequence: TGCGCCAGCAGCTTGTCTTCTCTGTTATTCGTTGACACCGGGGAGCTGTTTTTT. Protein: CASSLSSLLFVDTGELFF. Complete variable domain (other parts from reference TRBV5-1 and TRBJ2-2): KAGVTQTPRYLIKTRGQQVTLSCSPISGHRSVSWYQQTPGQGLQFLFEYFSETQRNKGNFPGRFSGRQFSNSRSEMNVSTLELGDSALYLCASSLSSLLFVDTGELFFGEGSRLTVL.

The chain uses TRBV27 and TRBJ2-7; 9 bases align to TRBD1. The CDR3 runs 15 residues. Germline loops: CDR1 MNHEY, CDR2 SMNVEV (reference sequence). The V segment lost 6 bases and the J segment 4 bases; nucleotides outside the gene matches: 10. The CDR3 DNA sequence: TGTGCCAGCAGGGGCGCCGGGGACAGGGCTTACGAGCAGTACTTC. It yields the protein CASRGAGDRAYEQYF.

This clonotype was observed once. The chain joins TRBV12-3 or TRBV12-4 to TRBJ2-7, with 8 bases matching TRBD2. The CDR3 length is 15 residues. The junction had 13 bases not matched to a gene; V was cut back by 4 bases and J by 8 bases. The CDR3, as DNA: TGTGCCAGCAGTTCGGTAGCGGGAAGGTCTACACAGCAGTACTTC. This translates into CASSSVAGRSTQQYF.

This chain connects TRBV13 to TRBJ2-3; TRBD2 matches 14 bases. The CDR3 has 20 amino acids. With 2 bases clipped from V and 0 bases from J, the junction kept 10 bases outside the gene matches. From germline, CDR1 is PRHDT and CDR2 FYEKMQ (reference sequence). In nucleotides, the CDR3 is TGTGCCAGCAGCTTAATTGGATGGACTAGCGGGGGGTCTAGCACAGATACGCAGTATTTT. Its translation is CASSLIGWTSGGSSTDTQYF.

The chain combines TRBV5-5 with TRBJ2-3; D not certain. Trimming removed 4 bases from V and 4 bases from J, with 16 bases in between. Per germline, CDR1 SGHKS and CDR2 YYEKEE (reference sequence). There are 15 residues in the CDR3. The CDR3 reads CASSVRATLADTQYF. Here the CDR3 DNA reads TGTGCCAGCAGCGTCCGGGCCACCCTCGCAGATACGCAGTATTTT.

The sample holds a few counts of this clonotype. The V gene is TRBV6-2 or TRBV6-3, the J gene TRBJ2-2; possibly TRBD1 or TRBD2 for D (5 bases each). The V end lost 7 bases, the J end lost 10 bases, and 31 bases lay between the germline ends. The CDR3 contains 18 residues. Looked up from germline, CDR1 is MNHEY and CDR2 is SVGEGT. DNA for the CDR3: TGTGCCAGCAAGTTAACCCACGGGCGTGGGGACGCTCGGAAGGAGCTGTTTTTT. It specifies CASKLTHGRGDARKELFF.

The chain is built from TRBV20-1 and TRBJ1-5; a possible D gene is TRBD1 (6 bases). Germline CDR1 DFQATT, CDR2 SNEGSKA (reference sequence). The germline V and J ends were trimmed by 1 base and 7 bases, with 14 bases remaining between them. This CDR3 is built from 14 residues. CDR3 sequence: CSARAQGVIQPQHF. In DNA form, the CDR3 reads TGCAGTGCTAGAGCACAGGGCGTAATACAGCCCCAGCATTTT.

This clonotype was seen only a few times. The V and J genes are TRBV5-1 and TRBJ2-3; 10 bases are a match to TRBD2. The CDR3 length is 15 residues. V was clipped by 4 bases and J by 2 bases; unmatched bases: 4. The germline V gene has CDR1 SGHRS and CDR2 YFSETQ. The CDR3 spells CASSLTSGFTDTQYF. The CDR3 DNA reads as TGCGCCAGCAGCCTGACTAGCGGGTTCACAGATACGCAGTATTTT.

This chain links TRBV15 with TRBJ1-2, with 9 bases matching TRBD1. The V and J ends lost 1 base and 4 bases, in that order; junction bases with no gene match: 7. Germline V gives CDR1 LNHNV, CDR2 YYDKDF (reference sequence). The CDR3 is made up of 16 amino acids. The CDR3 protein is CATSRGSGTGTYGYTF. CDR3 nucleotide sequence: TGTGCCACCAGCAGAGGTTCCGGGACAGGGACCTATGGCTACACCTTC.

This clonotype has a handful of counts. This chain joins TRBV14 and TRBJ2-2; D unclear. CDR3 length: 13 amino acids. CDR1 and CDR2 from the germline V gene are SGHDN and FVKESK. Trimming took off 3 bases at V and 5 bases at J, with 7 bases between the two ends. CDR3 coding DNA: TGTGCCAGCAGCCAGGCCCCTACCGGGGAGCTGTTTTTT. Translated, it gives CASSQAPTGELFF.

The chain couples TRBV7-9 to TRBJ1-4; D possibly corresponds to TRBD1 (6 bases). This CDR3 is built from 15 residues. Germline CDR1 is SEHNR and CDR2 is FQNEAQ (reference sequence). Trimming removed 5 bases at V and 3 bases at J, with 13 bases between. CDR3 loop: CASSQTGQPNEKLFF. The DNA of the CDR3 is TGTGCCAGCAGCCAAACAGGGCAACCTAATGAAAAACTGTTTTTT.

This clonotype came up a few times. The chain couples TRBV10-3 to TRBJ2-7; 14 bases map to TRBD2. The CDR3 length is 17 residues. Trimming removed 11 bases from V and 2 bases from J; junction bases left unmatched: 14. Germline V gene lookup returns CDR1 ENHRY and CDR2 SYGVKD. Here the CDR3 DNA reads TGTGCCGCGAAACCGGGACTAGCGGGAGTAGGGCCCTACGAGCAGTACTTC. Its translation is CAAKPGLAGVGPYEQYF.

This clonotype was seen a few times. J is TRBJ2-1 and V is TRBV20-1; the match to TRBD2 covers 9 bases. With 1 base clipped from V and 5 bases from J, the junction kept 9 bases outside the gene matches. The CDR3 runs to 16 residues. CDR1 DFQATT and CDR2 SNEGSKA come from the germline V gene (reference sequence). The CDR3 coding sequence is TGCAGTGCTAGAGCCCCGGGGGTAGCGGGAGACAATGAGCAGTTCTTC. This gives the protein CSARAPGVAGDNEQFF.

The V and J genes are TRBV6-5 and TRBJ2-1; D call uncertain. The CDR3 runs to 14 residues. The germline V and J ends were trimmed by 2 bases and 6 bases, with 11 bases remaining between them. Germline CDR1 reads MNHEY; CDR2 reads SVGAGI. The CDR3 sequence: CASSYNPVGNEQFF. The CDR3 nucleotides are TGTGCCAGCAGTTACAATCCGGTGGGCAATGAGCAGTTCTTC.

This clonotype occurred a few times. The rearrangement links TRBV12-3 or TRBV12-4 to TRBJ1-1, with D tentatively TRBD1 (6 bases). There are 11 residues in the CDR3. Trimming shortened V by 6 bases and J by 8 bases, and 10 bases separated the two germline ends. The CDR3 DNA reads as TGTGCCAGCAGACGAGACAGGGAAGCTTTCTTT. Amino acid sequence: CASRRDREAFF.

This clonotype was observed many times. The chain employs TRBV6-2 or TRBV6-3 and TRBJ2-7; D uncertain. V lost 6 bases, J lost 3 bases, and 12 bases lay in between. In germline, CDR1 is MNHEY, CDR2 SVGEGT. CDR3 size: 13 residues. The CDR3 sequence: CASSFRPNYEQYF. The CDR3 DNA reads TGTGCCAGCAGCTTTCGCCCTAACTACGAGCAGTACTTC.

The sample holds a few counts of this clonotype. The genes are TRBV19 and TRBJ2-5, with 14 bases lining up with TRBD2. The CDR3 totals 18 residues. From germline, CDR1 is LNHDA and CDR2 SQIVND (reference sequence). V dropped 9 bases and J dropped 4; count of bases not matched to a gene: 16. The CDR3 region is CASVGTPGLAGEGETQYF. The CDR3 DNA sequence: TGTGCCAGCGTGGGGACTCCGGGACTAGCGGGAGAAGGAGAGACCCAGTACTTC. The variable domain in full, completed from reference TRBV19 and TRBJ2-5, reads DGGITQSPKYLFRKEGQNVTLSCEQNLNHDAMYWYRQDPGQGLRLIYYSQIVNDFQKGDIAEGYSVSREKKESFPLTVTSAQKNPTAFYLCASVGTPGLAGEGETQYFGPGTRLLVL.

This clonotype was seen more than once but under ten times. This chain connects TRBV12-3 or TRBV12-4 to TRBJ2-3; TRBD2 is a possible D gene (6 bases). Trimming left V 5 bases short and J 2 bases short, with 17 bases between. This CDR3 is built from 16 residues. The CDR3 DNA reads TGTGCCAGCAGTGAATTCGGAGGGGTTCTCACAGATACGCAGTATTTT. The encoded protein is CASSEFGGVLTDTQYF.

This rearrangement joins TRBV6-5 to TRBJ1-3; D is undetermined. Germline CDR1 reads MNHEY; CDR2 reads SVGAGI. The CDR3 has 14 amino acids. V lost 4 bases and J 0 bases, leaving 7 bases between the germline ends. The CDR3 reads CASSSATSGNTIYF. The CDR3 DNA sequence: TGTGCCAGCAGTTCGGCGACCTCTGGAAACACCATATATTTT.

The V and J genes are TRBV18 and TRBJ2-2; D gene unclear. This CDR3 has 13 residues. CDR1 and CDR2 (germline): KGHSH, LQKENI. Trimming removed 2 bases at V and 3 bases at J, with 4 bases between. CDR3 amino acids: CASSPFYTGELFF. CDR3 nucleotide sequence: TGTGCCAGCTCACCATTCTACACCGGGGAGCTGTTTTTT.

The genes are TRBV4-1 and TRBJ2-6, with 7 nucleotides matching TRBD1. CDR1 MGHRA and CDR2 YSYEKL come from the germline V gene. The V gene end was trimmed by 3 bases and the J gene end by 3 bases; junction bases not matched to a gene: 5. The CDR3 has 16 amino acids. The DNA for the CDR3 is TGCGCCAGCAGCCATTTCGACAGGGTTGGGGCCAACGTCCTGACTTTC. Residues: CASSHFDRVGANVLTF.

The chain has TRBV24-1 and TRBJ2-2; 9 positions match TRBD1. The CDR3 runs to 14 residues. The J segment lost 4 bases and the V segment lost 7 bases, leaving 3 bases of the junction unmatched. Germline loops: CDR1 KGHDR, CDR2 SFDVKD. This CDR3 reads CATRGTGTTGELFF. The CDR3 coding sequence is TGTGCCACCAGAGGGACAGGGACCACCGGGGAGCTGTTTTTT.